The clone carrying this T cell receptor (beta chain) appeared a few times. CDR1 is SEHNR and CDR2 is FQNEAQ in the germline V gene (reference sequence). Trimming cost V 3 bases and J 2 bases, with 17 bases left between them. The CDR3 is 17 amino acids. This sample is part of a study of blood T cell repertoires in COVID-19. Study summary: Spain, Italy and the United States supplied samples that represented acute and convalescent COVID-19.

Here immunoSEQ multiplex PCR was the method, and the copy in TCRdb shows in-frame clones only, minus some. Among tens of thousands of clones listed, roughly 80% were seen once. V gene TRBV7-9 combines with J gene TRBJ2-4; D is possibly TRBD2 (5 bases). What was sequenced was peripheral blood. This receptor was obtained from a human donor in a cohort sampled during active COVID-19. Here the CDR3 DNA reads TGTGCCAGCAGCTTTGGGCTAGCTAGTCGTCCCAAAAACATTCAGTACTTC. It codes for CASSFGLASRPKNIQYF.